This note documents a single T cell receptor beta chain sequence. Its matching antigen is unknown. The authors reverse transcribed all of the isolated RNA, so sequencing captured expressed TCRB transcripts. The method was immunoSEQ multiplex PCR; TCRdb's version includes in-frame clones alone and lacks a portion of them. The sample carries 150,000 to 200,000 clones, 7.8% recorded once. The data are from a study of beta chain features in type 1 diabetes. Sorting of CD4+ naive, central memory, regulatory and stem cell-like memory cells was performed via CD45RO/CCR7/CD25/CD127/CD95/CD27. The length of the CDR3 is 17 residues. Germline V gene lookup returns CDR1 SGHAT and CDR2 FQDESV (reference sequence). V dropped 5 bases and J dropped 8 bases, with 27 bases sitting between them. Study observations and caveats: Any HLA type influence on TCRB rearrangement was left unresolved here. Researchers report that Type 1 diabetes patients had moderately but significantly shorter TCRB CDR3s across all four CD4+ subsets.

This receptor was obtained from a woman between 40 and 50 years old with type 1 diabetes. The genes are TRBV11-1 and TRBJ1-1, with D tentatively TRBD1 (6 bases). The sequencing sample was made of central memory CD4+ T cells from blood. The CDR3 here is CASSNPRLSPGQEEAFF. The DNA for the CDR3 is TGTGCCAGCAGCAACCCTCGCCTCTCTCCGGGACAAGAGGAAGCTTTCTTT.